The sequence of this T cell receptor beta chain was determined in a study of T cell repertoires in cytomegalovirus infection. Looking at the study overall: CMV infection and matching HLA type were both indicated by public TCR beta signatures.

The germline gives CDR1 MNHNY, CDR2 SVGAGI (reference sequence). Trimming took off 0 bases at V and 5 bases at J, with 4 bases between the two ends. The CDR3 spans 12 residues. Points from the study as a whole: Cumulative public TCR beta family frequency identified carriers of CMV plus the relevant HLA. The study found HLA-C-restricted CMV-specific TCR beta clonotypes dominating the ex vivo response.

A single record per CDR3 protein comes from TCRdb applying MiXCR to the reads. This sample has about 770,000 distinct CDR3 sequences, with about 27% found just once. As for this clonotype: The antigen remains undetermined.

The origin of this receptor is a human donor in good health (CMV status not recorded). Some clones in this sample may be carry-over from other donors' samples. Source: cultured CD8+ T cells from PBMCs, taken from culture after CMV antigen stimulation. V is TRBV6-6 and J is TRBJ2-5; no firm D call. CDR3 sequence: CASSYSIETQYF. The CDR3 coding sequence is TGTGCCAGCAGTTACTCGATTGAGACCCAGTACTTC.